The clone carrying this T cell receptor beta chain was detected ten times or more. One entry per CDR3 protein results from TCRdb running MiXCR on the 5' RACE reads. The profile covers around 83,000 distinct CDR3 sequences, with approximately 4.8% appearing a single time and about 7.5% taken by the ten largest. These data are taken from a study of T cells of healthy individuals. Deletions cut 1 base from V and 0 bases from J, with 7 bases between. Germline-derived CDR1 and CDR2 are DFQATT and SNEGSKA (reference sequence). The CDR3 is made up of 14 amino acids. This chain links TRBV20-1 with TRBJ2-1; D call uncertain. The TCR comes from a female donor in good health. Here the CDR3 reads CSARGESSYNEQFF. The CDR3, as DNA: TGCAGTGCTAGAGGCGAGTCCTCCTACAATGAGCAGTTCTTC.